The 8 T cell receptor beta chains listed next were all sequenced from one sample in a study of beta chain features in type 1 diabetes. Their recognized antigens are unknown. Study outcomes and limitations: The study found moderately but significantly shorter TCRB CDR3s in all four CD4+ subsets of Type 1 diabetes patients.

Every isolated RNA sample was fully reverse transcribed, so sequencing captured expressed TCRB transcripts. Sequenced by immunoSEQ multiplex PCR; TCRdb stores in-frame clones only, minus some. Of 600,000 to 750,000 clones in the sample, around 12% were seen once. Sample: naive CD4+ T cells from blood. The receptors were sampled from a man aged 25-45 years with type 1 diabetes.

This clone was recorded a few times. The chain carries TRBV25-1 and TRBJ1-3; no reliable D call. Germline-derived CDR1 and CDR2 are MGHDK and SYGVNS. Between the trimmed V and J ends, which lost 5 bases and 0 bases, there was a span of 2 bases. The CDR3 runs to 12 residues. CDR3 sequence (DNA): TGTGCCAGCAGTATCTCTGGAAACACCATATATTTT. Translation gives CASSISGNTIYF.

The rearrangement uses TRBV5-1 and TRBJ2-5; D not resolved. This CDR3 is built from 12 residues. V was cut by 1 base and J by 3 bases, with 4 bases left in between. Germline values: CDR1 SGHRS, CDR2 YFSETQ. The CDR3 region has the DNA TGCGCCAGCAGCTTGTATGAAGAGACCCAGTACTTC. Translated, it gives CASSLYEETQYF.

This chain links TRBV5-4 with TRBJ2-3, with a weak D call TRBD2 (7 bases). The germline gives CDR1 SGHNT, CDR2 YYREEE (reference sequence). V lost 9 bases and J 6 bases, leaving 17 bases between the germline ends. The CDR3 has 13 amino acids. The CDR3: CATRGRGGDTQYF. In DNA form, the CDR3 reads TGTGCCACCAGGGGCAGGGGAGGGGATACGCAGTATTTT.

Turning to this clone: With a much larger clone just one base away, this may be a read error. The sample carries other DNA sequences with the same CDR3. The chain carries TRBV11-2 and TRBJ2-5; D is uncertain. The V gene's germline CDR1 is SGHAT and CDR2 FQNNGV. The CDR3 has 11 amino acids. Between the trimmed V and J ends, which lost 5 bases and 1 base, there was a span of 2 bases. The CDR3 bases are TGTGCCAGCAGCCCCCAAGAGACCCAGTACTTC. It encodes CASSPQETQYF.

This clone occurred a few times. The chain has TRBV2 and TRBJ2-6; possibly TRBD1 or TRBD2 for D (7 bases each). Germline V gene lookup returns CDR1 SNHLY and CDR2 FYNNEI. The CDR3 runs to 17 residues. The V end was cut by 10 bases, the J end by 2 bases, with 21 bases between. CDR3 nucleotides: TGTGCCATCCTAAGCGGGACAGTACGCGCTGGGGCCAACGTCCTGACTTTC. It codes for CAILSGTVRAGANVLTF.

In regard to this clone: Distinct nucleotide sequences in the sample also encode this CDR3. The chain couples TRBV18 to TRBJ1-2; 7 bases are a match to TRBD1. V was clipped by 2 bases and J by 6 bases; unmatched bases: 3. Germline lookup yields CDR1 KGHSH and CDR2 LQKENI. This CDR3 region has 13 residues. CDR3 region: CASSPGQEDGYTF. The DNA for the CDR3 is TGTGCCAGCTCACCAGGACAGGAAGATGGCTACACCTTC.

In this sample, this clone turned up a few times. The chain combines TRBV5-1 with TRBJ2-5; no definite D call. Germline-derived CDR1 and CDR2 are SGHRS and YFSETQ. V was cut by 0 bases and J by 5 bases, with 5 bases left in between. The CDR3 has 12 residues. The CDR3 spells CASSLAWETQYF. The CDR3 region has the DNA TGCGCCAGCAGCTTGGCGTGGGAGACCCAGTACTTC.

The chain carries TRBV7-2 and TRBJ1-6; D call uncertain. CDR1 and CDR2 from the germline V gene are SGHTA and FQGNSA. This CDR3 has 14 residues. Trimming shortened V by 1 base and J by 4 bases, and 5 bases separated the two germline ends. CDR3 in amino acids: CASSLGAYNSPLHF. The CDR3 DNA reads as TGTGCCAGCAGCTTAGGAGCATATAATTCACCCCTCCACTTT.